These 16 T cell receptor beta chains share one sample of origin, sequenced in a study of T cell clusters in autoimmune cytopenias. One tube held mixed TRB-A and TRB-B primer pools for touch-down PCR. For each CDR3 protein, TCRdb gives one entry from its re-call of the multiplex PCR reads, without DNA. The sample spans about 3,900 distinct CDR3 sequences; the ten largest clones claim 30% to 45%. Each sample's input was approximately 270 ng genomic DNA, some 38,000 genome equivalents. The sample also formed part of further work on T cell repertoires in aging, cancer and after chemotherapy.

What was sequenced was peripheral blood. All receptors derive from a human donor in good health.

This clonotype is called medium-sized based on its frequency. The rearrangement joins TRBV6-5 to TRBJ2-3. The germline CDR1 and CDR2 sequences are MNHEY and SVGAGI. The length of the CDR3 is 13 residues. This chain's CDR3 is CASSVKETDTQYF.

This sequence joins TRBV28 and TRBJ1-6; TCRdb's D call, TRBD1, is unchecked because there is no DNA. The germline V gene has CDR1 MDHEN and CDR2 SYDVKM. The CDR3 is made up of 14 amino acids. CDR3: CASLDSGGGSPLHF.

V and J are TRBV12-3 or TRBV12-4 and TRBJ1-1; the TRBD1 assignment by TCRdb is unverifiable without DNA. The CDR3 sequence is 14 residues long. The CDR3 region is CASSLVGGVTEAFF.

This clonotype is classed as medium-sized by frequency. This chain links TRBV30 with TRBJ2-7; the D gene TCRdb calls, TRBD1, cannot be checked with no DNA. Germline-derived CDR1 and CDR2 are GTSNPN and SVGIG (reference sequence). This CDR3 region has 13 residues. CDR3 sequence reads: CAWSRGQGTEQYF.

This chain uses TRBV5-6 with TRBJ2-7; TCRdb proposes TRBD1, but this gene call is untestable without DNA. In germline, CDR1 is SGHDT, CDR2 YYEEEE. The CDR3 runs to 15 residues. CDR3 sequence: CASSLAPWALGEQYF. The full variable domain, in which reference TRBV5-6 and TRBJ2-7 provide the parts outside the CDR3, is DAGVTQSPTHLIKTRGQQVTLRCSPKSGHDTVSWYQQALGQGPQFIFQYYEEEERQRGNFPDRFSGHQFPNYSSELNVNALLLGDSALYLCASSLAPWALGEQYFGPGTRLTVT.

This clonotype ranks as medium-sized in terms of frequency. The V call is TRBV6-6, the J call TRBJ2-5; without DNA, the TCRdb call of TRBD2 cannot be checked. Looked up from germline, CDR1 is MNHNY and CDR2 is SVGAGI (reference sequence). The CDR3 sequence is 15 residues long. The CDR3 region is CATSPGTNLQETQYF.

The genes are TRBV12-3 or TRBV12-4 and TRBJ1-1; TCRdb outputs TRBD1, but without DNA this stays unchecked. The CDR3 sequence is 14 residues long. The CDR3 sequence is CASSWTRANTEAFF.

The chain employs TRBV27 and TRBJ1-5; TCRdb picks TRBD1, but there is no DNA to check that call. CDR1 is MNHEY and CDR2 is SMNVEV in the germline V gene (reference sequence). The CDR3 consists of 16 residues. The CDR3 loop reads CASSLFAGKLDQPQHF.

This clonotype is called medium-sized (0.01 to 0.1%) based on its frequency. V and J are TRBV13 and TRBJ2-5; TCRdb indicates TRBD1, and absent DNA this call remains unverified. Germline assignment: CDR1 PRHDT and CDR2 FYEKMQ (reference sequence). The CDR3 has 15 amino acids. Here the CDR3 reads CASSLRGGRQETQYF.

This clonotype registers medium-sized (0.01 to 0.1%) by frequency. The chain couples TRBV29-1 to TRBJ2-7; TCRdb picks TRBD1, but there is no DNA to check that call. In germline, CDR1 is SQVTM, CDR2 ANQGSEA. The CDR3 length is 14 residues. CDR3: CSVESAGTGYEQYF.

V usage is TRBV29-1 and J usage is TRBJ2-3; TCRdb indicates TRBD2, and absent DNA this call remains unverified. CDR1 is SQVTM, CDR2 ANQGSEA, per germline. This CDR3 spans 15 amino acids. The CDR3 region is CSVDRTSGRADTQYF.

This rearrangement joins TRBV27 to TRBJ2-7. The CDR3 contains 13 residues. CDR1 is MNHEY, CDR2 SMNVEV, per germline (reference sequence). CDR3 region: CASSQREPYEQYF.

This clonotype ranks as medium-sized in terms of frequency. The V and J genes are TRBV6-6 and TRBJ1-6. The CDR3 contains 17 residues. Germline V gives CDR1 MNHNY, CDR2 SVGAGI (reference sequence). CDR3 sequence: CASSFQLGEFGHSPLHF.

The chain uses TRBV19 and TRBJ1-1; TCRdb names TRBD1, which stays unverified in the absence of DNA. Germline CDR1 and CDR2: LNHDA and SQIVND (reference sequence). This CDR3 has 14 amino acids. CDR3 residues: CASSWGRTNTEAFF.

Frequency places this clonotype as medium-sized. This chain uses TRBV6-5 with TRBJ2-2; the D call from TCRdb, TRBD2, cannot be confirmed without DNA. Germline V gives CDR1 MNHEY, CDR2 SVGAGI. The CDR3 is 14 amino acids. The CDR3 spells CATGTSGNTGELFF.

Judged by frequency, this clonotype is medium-sized. The V call is TRBV30, the J call TRBJ2-3; TCRdb indicates TRBD2, and absent DNA this call remains unverified. The CDR3 sequence is 15 residues long. Germline V gene data show CDR1 as GTSNPN and CDR2 as SVGIG (reference sequence). This CDR3 is CAWSTLAGFTDTQYF.